The 21 T cell receptor beta chains presented below share a single source sample, sequenced in a study of blood T cell repertoires in COVID-19. The method was immunoSEQ multiplex PCR; TCRdb's version includes in-frame clones alone and lacks a portion of them. The repertoire consists of roughly 52,000 clones, with 75% to 85% occurring once and the leading ten covering 9.5% to 15%. Specimen: peripheral blood. These receptors were obtained from a human donor in a cohort sampled during active COVID-19.

The rearrangement uses TRBV30 and TRBJ1-2, with D hard to call. Germline-derived CDR1 and CDR2 are GTSNPN and SVGIG (reference sequence). This CDR3 comprises 14 residues. The ends were cut back, 0 bases at V and 1 base at J, with 9 bases in the middle. This CDR3 reads CAWSVQGSNYGYTF. Written as DNA, the CDR3 is TGTGCCTGGAGTGTACAAGGGAGTAACTATGGCTACACCTTC.

This sequence joins TRBV10-2 and TRBJ1-1, with no clear D. CDR1 is WSHSY, CDR2 SAAADI, per germline. The germline V and J ends were trimmed by 5 bases and 1 base, with 8 bases remaining between them. This CDR3 spans 13 amino acids. CDR3 residues: CASSLPGNTEAFF. The CDR3 DNA reads TGCGCCAGCAGTTTACCCGGGAACACTGAAGCTTTCTTT.

The chain has TRBV6-2 or TRBV6-3 and TRBJ2-3, with TRBD2 identical over 8 bases. Germline trimming cut 5 bases from V and 2 bases from J; bases unmatched to any gene: 9. The CDR3 has 16 amino acids. CDR1 and CDR2 (germline): MNHEY, SVGEGT. CDR3 amino acids: CASSLGAGANTDTQYF. The DNA for the CDR3 is TGTGCCAGCAGTCTCGGAGCGGGGGCTAACACAGATACGCAGTATTTT.

The V call is TRBV25-1, the J call TRBJ2-7, with 9 bases identical to TRBD1. Germline CDR1 MGHDK, CDR2 SYGVNS. The J segment lost 2 bases and the V segment lost 4 bases, leaving 0 bases of the junction unmatched. The CDR3 runs 13 residues. The CDR3 DNA sequence: TGTGCCAGCAGTGGACAGGGGGCCTACGAGCAGTACTTC. Its translation is CASSGQGAYEQYF.

This clone was picked up one time. V gene TRBV23-1 combines with J gene TRBJ2-2; D perhaps matches TRBD2 (6 bases). TRBV23-1 is noted as an ORF with a role that remains uncertain. With 1 base removed from V and 0 bases from J, the gap between germline ends came to 12 bases. The CDR3 is made up of 17 amino acids. As DNA, the CDR3 is TGCGCCAGCAGTCAATTCCCCGGGAGCCCGAACACCGGGGAGCTGTTTTTT. Encoded protein: CASSQFPGSPNTGELFF.

This sequence joins TRBV29-1 and TRBJ2-7, with D possibly TRBD2 on 6 matching bases. Per germline, CDR1 SQVTM and CDR2 ANQGSEA. This CDR3 comprises 13 residues. The germline V and J ends were trimmed by 4 bases and 1 base, with 11 bases remaining between them. The CDR3 reads CSVVRGGSYEQYF. CDR3 nucleotides: TGCAGCGTTGTCCGGGGAGGTTCCTACGAGCAGTACTTC.

This clone was counted between two and nine times. This chain links TRBV19 with TRBJ1-4, with TRBD1 as a possible D gene (6 bases). The V gene lost 10 bases and the J gene lost 7 bases, with 16 bases spanning the gap. CDR3 length: 13 residues. Germline V gene data show CDR1 as LNHDA and CDR2 as SQIVND (reference sequence). The CDR3 here is CATSSTGTEKLFF. The CDR3 DNA reads TGTGCCACTTCATCAACAGGGACTGAAAAACTGTTTTTT.

V is TRBV19 and J is TRBJ2-3; 12 bases match TRBD2. The CDR3 extends over 16 amino acids. The germline gives CDR1 LNHDA, CDR2 SQIVND (reference sequence). Trimming at V came to 3 bases and at J to 4 bases, leaving 5 bases not matched to a gene. CDR3: CASSIWTSGDADTQYF. CDR3 DNA: TGTGCCAGTAGTATCTGGACTAGCGGGGACGCAGATACGCAGTATTTT.

This clone has only one observation. The rearrangement uses TRBV12-3 or TRBV12-4 and TRBJ1-1, with D unclear. This CDR3 comprises 12 residues. Trimming cost V 4 bases and J 3 bases, with 6 bases left between them. CDR3: CASSSGYTEAFF. CDR3 DNA: TGTGCCAGCAGTTCGGGGTACACTGAAGCTTTCTTT.

V and J are TRBV6-5 and TRBJ1-1, with D possibly TRBD1 on 6 matching bases. Trimming removed 7 bases at V and 9 bases at J, with 12 bases between. In germline, CDR1 is MNHEY, CDR2 SVGAGI. The CDR3 sequence is 11 residues long. Written as DNA, the CDR3 is TGTGCCAGCACCTTAGGACAGAAAGCTTTCTTT. This codes for CASTLGQKAFF.

In its sample, this clone was seen a few times. The chain is built from TRBV9 and TRBJ2-5; possibly TRBD2 for D (5 bases). CDR1 is SGDLS, CDR2 YYNGEE, per germline. Trimming left V 3 bases short and J 2 bases short, with 11 bases between. This CDR3 contains 14 residues. The CDR3 DNA reads TGTGCCAGCAGCGAAACTAGAAGACAAGAGACCCAGTACTTC. Protein sequence: CASSETRRQETQYF. Full variable domain (rest looked up from reference TRBV9 and TRBJ2-5): DSGVTQTPKHLITATGQRVTLRCSPRSGDLSVYWYQQSLDQGLQFLIQYYNGEERAKGNILERFSAQQFPDLHSELNLSSLELGDSALYFCASSETRRQETQYFGPGTRLLVL.

The chain recombines TRBV7-9 with TRBJ2-3; 12 nucleotides agree with TRBD2. Trimming cost V 5 bases and J 0 bases; bases outside gene matches: 9. Germline CDR1 reads SEHNR; CDR2 reads FQNEAQ (reference sequence). This CDR3 is 18 amino acids long. Here the CDR3 reads CASSPRASGRGSTDTQYF. CDR3 sequence (DNA): TGTGCCAGCAGCCCTCGGGCTAGCGGGAGGGGTAGCACAGATACGCAGTATTTT.

This chain uses TRBV2 with TRBJ2-3; 10 bases match TRBD2. CDR3 size: 19 residues. Germline CDR1 is SNHLY and CDR2 is FYNNEI. V shed 2 bases, J shed 4 bases, and the junction held 15 bases outside the gene matches. The CDR3 loop is CASSEWTVALAGVPDTQYF. DNA of the CDR3: TGTGCCAGCAGTGAATGGACAGTTGCCCTAGCGGGAGTCCCAGATACGCAGTATTTT.

This rearrangement joins TRBV24-1 to TRBJ1-5; 8 nucleotides match TRBD1. The length of the CDR3 is 16 residues. CDR1 KGHDR and CDR2 SFDVKD come from the germline V gene. V was pared by 4 bases and J by 6 bases, with 10 bases of the junction left unmatched. The CDR3 nucleotides read TGTGCCACCAGTGACCAGGGACAGGCTTTCGGTCAGCCCCAGCATTTT. Amino acid sequence: CATSDQGQAFGQPQHF.

The genes are TRBV10-3 and TRBJ2-7, with no clear D. V lost 2 bases, J lost 6 bases, and 17 bases lay in between. This CDR3 has 15 amino acids. In germline, CDR1 is ENHRY, CDR2 SYGVKD. CDR3 coding DNA: TGTGCCATCAGTGAGGCCCCGCGAGTTGCTTTCGAGCAGTACTTC. Amino acids: CAISEAPRVAFEQYF.

The chain employs TRBV4-1 and TRBJ2-2, with TRBD2 matching over 8 bases. J lost 4 bases, V lost 1 base, and 5 bases had no gene match. Germline V gene data show CDR1 as MGHRA and CDR2 as YSYEKL. The CDR3 length is 16 residues. The CDR3 sequence is CASSQVASGFTGELFF. The CDR3 region has the DNA TGCGCCAGCAGCCAAGTGGCTAGCGGGTTCACCGGGGAGCTGTTTTTT.

The genes are TRBV5-1 and TRBJ1-6; no definite D call. The CDR3 contains 14 residues. Germline V lookup: CDR1 SGHRS, CDR2 YFSETQ. V was trimmed by 4 bases and J by 10 bases, leaving 15 bases between them. CDR3 residues: CASSIGQAGSPLHF. In nucleotides, the CDR3 is TGCGCCAGCAGCATTGGTCAAGCGGGCTCACCCCTCCACTTT.

The V and J genes are TRBV7-2 and TRBJ2-7; a possible D gene is TRBD2 (5 bases). This CDR3 comprises 14 residues. V lost 0 bases and J lost 3, with 9 bases in between. Per the germline V gene, CDR1 is SGHTA and CDR2 is FQGNSA. The CDR3 coding sequence is TGTGCCAGCAGCTTAGCATACAGCGGCTACGAGCAGTACTTC. Residues: CASSLAYSGYEQYF.

The chain couples TRBV4-2 to TRBJ2-3, with 11 positions matching TRBD2. CDR1 and CDR2 from the germline V gene are LGHNA and YNFKEQ. The V and J ends lost 4 bases and 1 base, in that order; junction bases with no gene match: 1. This CDR3 has 15 amino acids. Written as DNA, the CDR3 is TGTGCCAGCAGCCCGACTAGCGGGGGCACAGATACGCAGTATTTT. Protein: CASSPTSGGTDTQYF.

This chain connects TRBV19 to TRBJ2-1; TRBD2 matches at 14 bases. With 5 bases clipped from V and 8 bases from J, the junction kept 14 bases outside the gene matches. This CDR3 contains 18 residues. CDR1 is LNHDA, CDR2 SQIVND, per germline (reference sequence). CDR3 bases: TGTGCCAGTAGTGCCGGCCGACTAGCGGGAGGGCCATGGTATGAGCAGTTCTTC. Residues: CASSAGRLAGGPWYEQFF.

The chain links TRBV5-1 to TRBJ1-1; 10 positions agree with TRBD1. The CDR3 extends over 19 amino acids. The germline gives CDR1 SGHRS, CDR2 YFSETQ. The V gene end was trimmed by 0 bases and the J gene end by 0 bases; junction bases not matched to a gene: 11. The CDR3, as DNA: TGCGCCAGCAGCTTGGCCGGGGGACAGGGGATCCGCATGAACACTGAAGCTTTCTTT. It is translated as CASSLAGGQGIRMNTEAFF.